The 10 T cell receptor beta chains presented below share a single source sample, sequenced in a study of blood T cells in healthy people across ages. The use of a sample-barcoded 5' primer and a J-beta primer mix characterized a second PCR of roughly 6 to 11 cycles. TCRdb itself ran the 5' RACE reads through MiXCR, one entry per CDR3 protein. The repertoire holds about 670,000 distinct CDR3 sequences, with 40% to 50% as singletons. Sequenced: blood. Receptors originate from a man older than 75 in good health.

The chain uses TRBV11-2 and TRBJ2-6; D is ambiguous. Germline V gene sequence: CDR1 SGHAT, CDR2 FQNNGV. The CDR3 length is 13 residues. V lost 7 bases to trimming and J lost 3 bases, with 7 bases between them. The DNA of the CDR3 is TGTGCCAGCACCCAACTTGGGGCCAACGTCCTGACTTTC. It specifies CASTQLGANVLTF. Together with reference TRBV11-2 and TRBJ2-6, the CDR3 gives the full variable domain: EAGVAQSPRYKIIEKRQSVAFWCNPISGHATLYWYQQILGQGPKLLIQFQNNGVVDDSQLPKDRFSAERLKGVDSTLKIQPAKLEDSAVYLCASTQLGANVLTFGAGSRLTVL.

CDR3 sequence (DNA): TGTGCCAGCAGGCTCCAAAAGGGGCCAGATACGCAGTATTTT. This gives the protein CASRLQKGPDTQYF. The chain links TRBV6-1 to TRBJ2-3; D might be TRBD1 (5 bases). Germline lookup yields CDR1 MNHNS and CDR2 SASEGT. The length of the CDR3 is 14 residues. Trimming took off 6 bases at V and 4 bases at J, with 14 bases between the two ends.

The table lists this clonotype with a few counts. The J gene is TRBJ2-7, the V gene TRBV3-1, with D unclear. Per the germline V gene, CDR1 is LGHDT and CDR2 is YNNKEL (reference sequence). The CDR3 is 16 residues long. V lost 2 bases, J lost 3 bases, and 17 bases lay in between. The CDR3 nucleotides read TGTGCCAGCAGCCAAACCTGGGATATACAGTACTACGAGCAGTACTTC. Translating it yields CASSQTWDIQYYEQYF.

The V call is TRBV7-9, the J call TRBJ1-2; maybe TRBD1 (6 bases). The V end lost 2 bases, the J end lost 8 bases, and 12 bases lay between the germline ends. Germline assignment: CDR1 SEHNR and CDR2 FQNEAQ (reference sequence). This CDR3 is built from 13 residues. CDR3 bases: TGTGCCAGCAGCTTATTAACAGGGTACGGCTACACCTTC. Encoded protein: CASSLLTGYGYTF.

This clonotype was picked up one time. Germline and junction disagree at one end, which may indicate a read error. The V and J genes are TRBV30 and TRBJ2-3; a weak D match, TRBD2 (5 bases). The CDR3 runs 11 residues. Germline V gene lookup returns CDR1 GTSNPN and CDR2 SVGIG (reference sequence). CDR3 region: CAGSVPDTQYF. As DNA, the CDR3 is TGTGCCGGGAGTGTACCAGATACGCAGTATTTT.

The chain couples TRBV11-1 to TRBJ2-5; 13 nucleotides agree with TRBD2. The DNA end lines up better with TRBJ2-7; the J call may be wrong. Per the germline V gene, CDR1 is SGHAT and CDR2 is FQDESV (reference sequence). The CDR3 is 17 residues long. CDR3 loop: CASSTGDGLAGVGEQYF. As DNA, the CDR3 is TGTGCCAGCAGCACGGGGGACGGACTAGCGGGAGTAGGCGAGCAGTACTTC.

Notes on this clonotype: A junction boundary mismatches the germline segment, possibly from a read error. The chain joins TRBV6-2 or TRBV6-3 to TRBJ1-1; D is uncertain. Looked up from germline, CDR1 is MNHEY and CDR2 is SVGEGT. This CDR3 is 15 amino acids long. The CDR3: CAGSYLGGVGTEAFF. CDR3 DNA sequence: TGTGCCGGCAGTTACTTAGGAGGAGTCGGGACTGAAGCTTTCTTT.

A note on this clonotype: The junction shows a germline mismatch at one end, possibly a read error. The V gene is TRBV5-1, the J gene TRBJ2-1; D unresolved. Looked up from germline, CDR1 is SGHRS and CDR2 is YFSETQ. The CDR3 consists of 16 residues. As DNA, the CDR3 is TGCGCCAGCAGCTTGGTGAGCGCAAGCTCCTACAATAAGCAGTTCTTC. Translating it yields CASSLVSASSYNKQFF.

CDR3 amino acids: CASSPPGGGGWYEQFF. In DNA, the CDR3 is TGTGCCAGCAGCCCCCCAGGGGGAGGAGGCTGGTATGAGCAGTTCTTC. The chain joins TRBV7-9 to TRBJ2-1; possible D gene TRBD1, 7 bases. V was cut by 5 bases and J by 8 bases, with 22 bases left in between. The germline CDR1 and CDR2 sequences are SEHNR and FQNEAQ (reference sequence). This CDR3 contains 16 residues.

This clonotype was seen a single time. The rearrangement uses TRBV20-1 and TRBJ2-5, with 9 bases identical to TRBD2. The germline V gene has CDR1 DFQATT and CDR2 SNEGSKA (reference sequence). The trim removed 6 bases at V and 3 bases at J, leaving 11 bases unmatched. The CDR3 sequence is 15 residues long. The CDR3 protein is CSALSIAGEEETQYF. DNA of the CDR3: TGCAGTGCCCTTTCCATAGCGGGGGAAGAAGAGACCCAGTACTTC.